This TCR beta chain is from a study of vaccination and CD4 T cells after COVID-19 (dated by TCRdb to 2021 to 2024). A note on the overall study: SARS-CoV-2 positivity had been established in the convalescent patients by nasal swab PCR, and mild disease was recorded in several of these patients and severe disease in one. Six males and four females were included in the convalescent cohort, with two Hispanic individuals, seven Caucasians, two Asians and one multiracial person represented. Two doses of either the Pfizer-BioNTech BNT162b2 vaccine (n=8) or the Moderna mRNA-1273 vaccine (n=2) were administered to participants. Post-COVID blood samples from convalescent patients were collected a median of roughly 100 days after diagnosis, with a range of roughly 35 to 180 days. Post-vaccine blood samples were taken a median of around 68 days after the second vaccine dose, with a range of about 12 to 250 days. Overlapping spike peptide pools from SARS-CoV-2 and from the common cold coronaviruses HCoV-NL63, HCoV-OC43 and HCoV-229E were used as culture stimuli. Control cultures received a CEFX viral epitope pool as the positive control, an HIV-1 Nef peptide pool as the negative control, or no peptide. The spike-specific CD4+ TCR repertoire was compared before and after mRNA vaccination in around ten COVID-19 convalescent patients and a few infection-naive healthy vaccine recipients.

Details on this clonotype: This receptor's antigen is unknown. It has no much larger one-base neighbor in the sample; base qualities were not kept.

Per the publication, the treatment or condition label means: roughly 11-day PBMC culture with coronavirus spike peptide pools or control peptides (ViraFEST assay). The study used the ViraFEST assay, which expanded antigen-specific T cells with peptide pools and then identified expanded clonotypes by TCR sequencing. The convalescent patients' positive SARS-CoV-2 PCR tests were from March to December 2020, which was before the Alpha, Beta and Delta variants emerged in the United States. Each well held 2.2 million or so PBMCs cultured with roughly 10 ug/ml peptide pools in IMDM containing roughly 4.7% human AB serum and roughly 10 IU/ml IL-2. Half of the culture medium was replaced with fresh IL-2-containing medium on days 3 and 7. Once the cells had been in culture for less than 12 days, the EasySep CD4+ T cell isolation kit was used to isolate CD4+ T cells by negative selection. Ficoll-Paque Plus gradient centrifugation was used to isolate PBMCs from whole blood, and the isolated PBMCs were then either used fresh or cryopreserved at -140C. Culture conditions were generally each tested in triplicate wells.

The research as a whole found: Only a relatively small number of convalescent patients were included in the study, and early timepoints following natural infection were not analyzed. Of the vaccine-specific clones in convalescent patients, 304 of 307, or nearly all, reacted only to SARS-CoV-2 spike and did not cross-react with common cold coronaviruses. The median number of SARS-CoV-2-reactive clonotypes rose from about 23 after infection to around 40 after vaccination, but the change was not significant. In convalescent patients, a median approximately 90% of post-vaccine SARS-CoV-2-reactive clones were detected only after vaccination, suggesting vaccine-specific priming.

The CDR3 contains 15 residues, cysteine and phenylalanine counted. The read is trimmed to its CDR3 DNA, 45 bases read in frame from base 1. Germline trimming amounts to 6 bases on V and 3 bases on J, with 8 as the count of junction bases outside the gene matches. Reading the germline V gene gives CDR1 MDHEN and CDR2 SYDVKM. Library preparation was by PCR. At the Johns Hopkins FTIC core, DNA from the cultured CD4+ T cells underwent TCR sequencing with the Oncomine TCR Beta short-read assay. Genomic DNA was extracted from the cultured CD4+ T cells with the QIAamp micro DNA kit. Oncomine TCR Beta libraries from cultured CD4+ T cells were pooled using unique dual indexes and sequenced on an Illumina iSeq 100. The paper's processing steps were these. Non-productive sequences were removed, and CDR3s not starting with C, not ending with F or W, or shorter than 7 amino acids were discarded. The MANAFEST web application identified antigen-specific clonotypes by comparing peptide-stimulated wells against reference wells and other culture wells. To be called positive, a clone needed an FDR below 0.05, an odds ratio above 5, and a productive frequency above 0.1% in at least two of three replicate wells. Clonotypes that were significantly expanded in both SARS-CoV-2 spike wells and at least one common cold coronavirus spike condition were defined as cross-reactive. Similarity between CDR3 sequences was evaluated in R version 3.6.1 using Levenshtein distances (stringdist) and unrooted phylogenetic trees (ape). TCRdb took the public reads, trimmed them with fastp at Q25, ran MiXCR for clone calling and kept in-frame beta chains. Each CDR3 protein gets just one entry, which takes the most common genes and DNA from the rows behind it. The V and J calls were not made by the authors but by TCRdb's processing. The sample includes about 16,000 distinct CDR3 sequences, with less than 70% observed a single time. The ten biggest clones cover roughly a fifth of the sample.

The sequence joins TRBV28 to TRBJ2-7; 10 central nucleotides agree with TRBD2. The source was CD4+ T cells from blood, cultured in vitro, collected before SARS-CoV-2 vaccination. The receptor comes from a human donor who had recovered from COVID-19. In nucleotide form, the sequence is TGTGCCAGCAGAACGGGACTAGCGATGTTCTACGAGCAGTACTTC. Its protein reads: CASRTGLAMFYEQYF.